The 5 T cell receptor beta chains presented below share a single source sample, sequenced in a study of cytomegalovirus exposure and HLA in healthy donors. The PCR employed 60 Vbeta primers together with 13 Jbeta primers. Only in-frame clones appear in the TCRdb table, and some are missing; sequencing was by immunoSEQ multiplex PCR. The sample carries more than 80,000 clones, roughly four fifths recorded once. The sequencing sample was made of PBMCs. All receptors derive from a man between 60 and 75 years old in good health and CMV-seronegative.

Only a few counts were recorded for this clone. The chain joins TRBV4-2 to TRBJ2-7; a weak D match, TRBD1 (6 bases). From germline, CDR1 is LGHNA and CDR2 YNFKEQ. Trimming removed 4 bases at V and 3 bases at J, with 13 bases between. The CDR3 length is 14 residues. Here the CDR3 DNA reads TGTGCCAGCAGCCCCGGTCTAGGGGGCTACGAGCAGTACTTC. Its translation: CASSPGLGGYEQYF.

The chain employs TRBV6-5 and TRBJ2-2; maybe TRBD1 (6 bases). The germline V gene encodes CDR1 MNHEY and CDR2 SVGAGI. V was shortened by 0 bases and J by 4 bases, with 9 bases between the two germline ends. This CDR3 spans 15 amino acids. DNA for the CDR3: TGTGCCAGCAGTTACTCCAGGGGCGGCACCGGGGAGCTGTTTTTT. This gives the protein CASSYSRGGTGELFF.

The J gene is TRBJ1-1, the V gene TRBV6-9; D is possibly TRBD1 (5 bases). Germline CDR1 reads MNHGY; CDR2 reads SVAAGI. V lost 1 base and J 5 bases, leaving 14 bases between the germline ends. The CDR3 totals 15 residues. The CDR3: CASSYYGHRWTEAFF. CDR3 bases: TGTGCCAGCAGTTATTACGGCCACAGGTGGACTGAAGCTTTCTTT.

The CDR3 here is CASSPALTGQPQHF. The CDR3 coding sequence is TGTGCCAGCAGCCCAGCCTTGACGGGTCAGCCCCAGCATTTT. The V and J genes are TRBV5-6 and TRBJ1-5; no firm D call. This CDR3 spans 14 amino acids. Germline CDR1 SGHDT, CDR2 YYEEEE. Trimming stripped 4 bases from V and 6 bases from J, with 14 bases between. Complete variable domain (other parts from reference TRBV5-6 and TRBJ1-5): DAGVTQSPTHLIKTRGQQVTLRCSPKSGHDTVSWYQQALGQGPQFIFQYYEEEERQRGNFPDRFSGHQFPNYSSELNVNALLLGDSALYLCASSPALTGQPQHFGDGTRLSIL.

A note on this clone: Other DNA sequences in the sample encode the same CDR3. The chain links TRBV5-1 to TRBJ1-1; D gene uncertain. This CDR3 is 13 amino acids long. V dropped 3 bases and J dropped 0 bases, with 6 bases sitting between them. Germline V gene lookup returns CDR1 SGHRS and CDR2 YFSETQ. The CDR3 nucleotides read TGCGCCAGCAGCTCTCAGGTGAACACTGAAGCTTTCTTT. Amino acid sequence: CASSSQVNTEAFF.